This TCR beta chain was identified in a study of cytomegalovirus exposure and HLA in healthy donors. The study, taken as a whole, reports: Reported performance of the classifier showed diagnosis of cytomegalovirus status with high specificity and sensitivity. It was confirmed in vitro that a few of the CMV-associated chains were specific for CMV antigens.

CDR3 size: 14 residues. The germline CDR1 and CDR2 sequences are LGHNA and YSLEER. V was pared by 4 bases and J by 8 bases, with 7 bases of the junction left unmatched. PCR involved 60 Vbeta and 13 Jbeta primers. The data were produced by immunoSEQ multiplex PCR, yet TCRdb's version contains in-frame clones alone and is incomplete. The sample holds about 160,000 clones, 50% to 75% seen once. All donors participated as healthy donors of bone marrow. Comments on this clone: Its target is not known.

Sequencing used PBMCs. The source is a woman aged 55-75 years in good health and CMV-seropositive. J is TRBJ1-4 and V is TRBV4-3, with 7 bases identical to TRBD1. DNA for the CDR3: TGCGCCAGCAGCCCTGACAGGGTTGGCGAAAAACTGTTTTTT. This codes for CASSPDRVGEKLFF.